Included here is one T cell receptor beta chain sequence, with context. Its antigen is not yet known. Per-base qualities were not stored, and no clone one base away is much larger. This sample was taken from a study of somatic mutations in cytotoxic T cells in rheumatoid arthritis (dated by TCRdb to 2015 to 2018). General notes on the study: Before any treatment started and right after they were diagnosed, patients gave peripheral blood samples (less than 33 ml EDTA). For 65 to 80 rheumatoid arthritis patients and 20 or so healthy controls, TCRB deep sequencing was carried out. Patient and control groups had essentially identical median ages. Whether expanded CD8+ T-cell clones in untreated, newly diagnosed rheumatoid arthritis carry somatic mutations was the study question, and clonality was characterized with TCRB deep sequencing. Sorted V beta1+ cells also underwent TCRB sequencing, and some V beta antibody-stained T-cell populations were flow-sorted at nearly 100% purity on a FACSAria II or Sony SH800. Study-wide findings and limitations: Rheumatoid arthritis patients and age-matched healthy controls did not significantly differ in CD8+ T-cell clonality. Viral specificity could not be ruled out by absence from virus-specific databases, and the antigen targets of the expanded CD8+ clones remained unknown. Healthy controls showed no age-related increase in CD8+ clonality, whereas patients did (Spearman r ≈ 0.47). No adjustment for multiple comparisons was made for the slight TRBV07 underrepresentation in patients. In 8 of 65 patients the largest CD8+ clone exceeded 20% of CD8+ cells, and several identical CD8+ TCRB sequences were shared between blood and synovial fluid.

TCRB CDR3 sequencing used the immunoSEQ assay on genomic DNA. Processing in the source paper ran as follows. When patient CD8+ clones exceeding 1% were checked against published virus-specific TCRB sequences, only a few matched. Only productive TCRB rearrangements were included in the analyses. Clonality was expressed as a Shannon entropy-based productive clonality index, with each clone defined by a unique TCRB CDR3 sequence. To calculate repertoire overlap between two samples, the template counts of each clone were considered relative to each sample's total templates. V-gene usage measured by flow cytometry correlated with TCRB sequencing V-gene usage, with a Spearman r of roughly 0.55. Drawn from immuneACCESS, this table holds only the in-frame rearrangements with V and J called that TCRdb kept. Clones are partly lost; checked studies trace under half to an unresolved V gene and leave the rest unexplained. From that table come the V and J calls and clone size; the DNA was used to work out D and trimming. The sample table lists approximately 19,000 clones, around 80% of them with a count of one. The biggest ten clones account for roughly 9.4% of the sample.

Including the terminal cysteine and phenylalanine, the CDR3 comprises 17 residues. The kept DNA is CDR3 alone, 51 bases in frame from the first base. Sequences SGHDT (CDR1) and YYEEEE (CDR2) are obtained from the germline V gene. A distance of 16 bases separates the germline ends of V and J, which lose 4 bases and 0 bases respectively. On an AutoMACS, CD4+ and CD8+ cells were isolated via positive magnetic bead selection, and their purity was verified by flow cytometry. Clonal expansions were first screened by flow cytometry with a TCR V beta antibody panel, then characterized by TCRB deep sequencing of sorted CD8+ fractions. Isolation of peripheral blood mononuclear cells was done through Ficoll-Paque PLUS density gradient separation. Using Nucleospin Tissue or Tissue XS kits, DNA was extracted from CD4-enriched, CD8-enriched or PBMC samples, with quantification by a Qubit 2.0 fluorometer.

Sequencing used CD8+ T cells sorted from blood. The sequence is built from TRBV5-6 and TRBJ1-4; TRBD1 is perhaps the D gene, given 6 matching bases. The receptor was derived from an adult with rheumatoid arthritis. The CDR3 in this case is CASSLGTLDATNEKLFF. The nucleotide sequence is TGTGCCAGCAGCCTTGGGACACTCGACGCAACTAATGAAAAACTGTTTTTT.